This record looks at one TCR beta chain sequence and its context. This CDR3 is 16 amino acids long. Germline CDR1 is LNHNV and CDR2 is YYDKDF (reference sequence). The germline V and J ends were trimmed by 0 bases and 6 bases, with 17 bases remaining between them. Sequencing used immunoSEQ multiplex PCR; TCRdb keeps in-frame clones, though not all of them. The sample lists about 100,000 clones; around four fifths were seen once. The data originate from a study of blood T cell repertoires in COVID-19. Study-wide background: Sample material is recorded as cDNA or gDNA derived from T cells, B-cell-depleted T cells, or PBMCs.

What was sequenced was peripheral blood. The chain links TRBV15 to TRBJ1-1, with D hard to call. The TCR sequence derives from a man between 45 and 60 years old with active or convalescent COVID-19. The CDR3, as DNA: TGTGCCACCAGCAGAGATCAAGGACTACTCAAATCTGAAGCTTTCTTT. This codes for CATSRDQGLLKSEAFF.